A selection of T cell receptor beta chains follows, all from one sample in a study of blood T cell repertoires in COVID-19. The data were produced by immunoSEQ multiplex PCR, yet TCRdb's version contains in-frame clones alone and is incomplete. The sample yields 150,000 to 200,000 clones, 80% to 90% seen once. Sequenced sample: PBMCs or T cells enriched from blood (not recorded which). Receptor source: a man aged 40-49 years who had recovered from COVID-19. Each CDR3 is given with its conserved first and last residue. Each record gives: clone size, D gene, CDR3 length, J gene, V gene, CDR3 protein, CDR3 DNA. A D gene is named only where the DNA matches it firmly. For some rows the clone size is stated as once, few or many, or as a class when expanded; others skip it.

>.|.|15|TRBJ1-2|TRBV7-9
CASSPWTGVDYGYTF
TGTGCCAGCAGCCCTTGGACGGGAGTTGACTATGGCTACACCTTC
>once|.|15|TRBJ1-4|TRBV6-4
CASSENGGLGEKLFF
TGTGCCAGCAGTGAAAACGGGGGGCTGGGAGAAAAACTGTTTTTT
>.|.|12|TRBJ1-1|TRBV7-3
CASSPVNTEAFF
TGTGCCAGCAGCCCCGTGAACACTGAAGCTTTCTTT
>.|.|15|TRBJ2-3|TRBV24-1
CATSDSGTSTDTQYF
TGTGCCACCAGTGATTCAGGTACTAGCACAGATACGCAGTATTTT
>.|.|14|TRBJ1-2|TRBV9
CASSPRTVVYGYTF
TGTGCCAGCAGCCCGCGGACAGTCGTCTATGGCTACACCTTC
>.|.|14|TRBJ1-4|TRBV11-2
CASSPTGRREKLFF
TGTGCCAGCAGCCCCACTGGGAGAAGAGAAAAACTGTTTTTT
>.|.|14|TRBJ2-1|TRBV4-3
CASSQFVRRNEQFF
TGCGCCAGCAGCCAATTTGTTAGGCGGAATGAGCAGTTCTTC
>.|TRBD2|16|TRBJ2-1|TRBV11-2
CASSLQLADAYNEQFF
TGTGCCAGCAGCTTACAACTAGCGGACGCCTACAATGAGCAGTTCTTC
>.|.|14|TRBJ1-4|TRBV7-9
CASSEGVANEKLFF
TGTGCCAGCAGCGAAGGGGTGGCTAATGAAAAACTGTTTTTT
>.|TRBD2|16|TRBJ2-3|TRBV19
CASSILSSGGTDTQYF
TGTGCCAGTAGTATTTTGTCTAGCGGGGGGACAGATACGCAGTATTTT
>.|TRBD1|15|TRBJ2-5|TRBV28
CASSSPGQFQETQYF
TGTGCCAGCAGTTCACCGGGACAGTTCCAAGAGACCCAGTACTTC
>.|.|15|TRBJ1-2|TRBV5-4
CASSSYQRSLYGYTF
TGTGCCAGCAGTTCATACCAGCGATCCCTCTATGGCTACACCTTC
>.|TRBD2|16|TRBJ2-2|TRBV3-1/TRBV3-2
CASSRPGLVGTGELFF
TGTGCCAGCAGCCGTCCGGGACTAGTTGGCACCGGGGAGCTGTTTTTT
>.|TRBD1|12|TRBJ2-2|TRBV29-1
CSSRQGAGELFF
TGCAGCTCCCGACAGGGAGCGGGGGAGCTGTTTTTT
>.|TRBD2|18|TRBJ2-5|TRBV5-4
CASSPTGTSGRAGETQYF
TGTGCCAGCAGCCCCACCGGGACTAGCGGGAGGGCGGGGGAGACCCAGTACTTC
>.|TRBD1|16|TRBJ1-6|TRBV4-2
CASSQDGPGGHSPLHF
TGTGCCAGCAGCCAAGATGGGCCAGGGGGGCATTCACCCCTCCACTTT
>.|.|12|TRBJ1-2|TRBV28
CASSIRTDGYTF
TGTGCCAGCAGTATTCGGACAGATGGCTACACCTTC
>.|.|15|TRBJ2-5|TRBV30
CAWIGGDPYQETQYF
TGTGCCTGGATAGGGGGGGACCCGTACCAAGAGACCCAGTACTTC
>.|TRBD2|13|TRBJ2-1|TRBV7-3
CASSPRLASEQFF
TGTGCCAGCAGCCCCCGACTAGCGAGCGAGCAGTTCTTC
>.|TRBD1|17|TRBJ2-1|TRBV5-1
CASSLAPTGGEATSQFF
TGCGCCAGCAGCTTGGCTCCAACAGGGGGCGAGGCCACCTCGCAGTTCTTC
>.|TRBD1|11|TRBJ1-1|TRBV6-5
CASSYDRVAFF
TGTGCCAGCAGTTACGACAGGGTCGCTTTCTTT
>few|.|16|TRBJ1-3|TRBV18
CASSPGLNIAGNTIYF
TGTGCCAGCTCACCGGGCCTTAACATAGCTGGAAACACCATATATTTT
>.|.|12|TRBJ1-1|TRBV6-5
CASSYGSTEAFF
TGTGCCAGCAGTTACGGGAGTACTGAAGCTTTCTTT
>.|.|15|TRBJ2-5|TRBV9
CASSVAGGGKETQYF
TGTGCCAGCAGCGTAGCTGGAGGGGGCAAAGAGACCCAGTACTTC
>.|TRBD2|14|TRBJ2-1|TRBV6-5
CASSRGTSYNEQFF
TGTGCCTCCTCGCGGGGGACCTCCTACAATGAGCAGTTCTTC
>.|.|14|TRBJ1-5|TRBV5-1
CASSPGDSNQPQHF
TGCGCCAGCAGCCCCGGGGATAGCAATCAGCCCCAGCATTTT
>.|.|15|TRBJ1-1|TRBV6-5
CASRTVVTENTEAFF
TGTGCCAGCAGGACAGTCGTAACAGAGAACACTGAAGCTTTCTTT
>.|.|14|TRBJ2-1|TRBV19
CASSIDRKPNEQFF
TGTGCCAGTAGTATAGATAGAAAGCCCAATGAGCAGTTCTTC
>once|.|12|TRBJ2-7|TRBV6-5
CASSYAGYEQYF
TGTGCCAGCAGTTATGCGGGGTACGAGCAGTACTTC
>.|.|14|TRBJ2-1|TRBV5-4
CASSFREPLNEQFF
TGTGCCAGCAGCTTCCGAGAGCCATTAAATGAGCAGTTCTTC
>.|TRBD1|15|TRBJ1-2|TRBV7-9
CASSPGGTVNYGYTF
TGTGCCAGCAGCCCAGGGGGGACAGTGAACTATGGCTACACCTTC
>.|.|15|TRBJ2-5|TRBV5-4
CASSPGTAGVETQYF
TGTGCCAGCAGCCCCGGGACAGCGGGGGTAGAGACCCAGTACTTC
>few|TRBD2|14|TRBJ2-5|TRBV10-3
CATSLREAGETQYF
TGTGCCACCTCTTTGCGGGAGGCCGGGGAGACCCAGTACTTC
>once|.|12|TRBJ1-3|TRBV19
CASTTARNTIYF
TGTGCCAGTACGACAGCCCGAAACACCATATATTTT
>.|.|15|TRBJ1-3|TRBV9
CASSVAPGSGNTIYF
TGTGCCAGCAGCGTAGCGCCCGGGTCTGGAAACACCATATATTTT
>.|.|15|TRBJ2-7|TRBV18
CASSPSVGQDYEQYF
TGTGCCAGCTCACCGTCTGTGGGGCAGGACTACGAGCAGTACTTC
>.|.|12|TRBJ2-5|TRBV7-9
CASSQGTETQYF
TGTGCCAGCAGCCAGGGGACCGAGACCCAGTACTTC
>.|.|22|TRBJ1-2|TRBV27
CASSLSLFGATNTYPLQGGYTF
TGTGCCAGCAGTTTATCGCTGTTCGGGGCGACTAATACCTATCCACTACAGGGTGGCTACACCTTC
>.|.|14|TRBJ1-1|TRBV7-2
CASSLGGGNTEAFF
TGTGCCAGCAGCTTAGGAGGGGGGAACACTGAAGCTTTCTTT
>.|TRBD2|16|TRBJ2-1|TRBV7-2
CASRRTSGGNYNEQFF
TGTGCCAGCAGACGTACTAGCGGTGGGAACTACAATGAGCAGTTCTTC
>.|TRBD1|17|TRBJ2-2|TRBV27
CASSRVRDSLNTGELFF
TGTGCCAGCAGTCGCGTCCGGGACAGCTTGAACACCGGGGAGCTGTTTTTT
>few|.|17|TRBJ2-7|TRBV7-2
CASSLKGPGTFSYEQYF
TGTGCCAGCAGCTTAAAGGGACCCGGGACTTTCTCCTACGAGCAGTACTTC
>once|.|13|TRBJ2-1|TRBV3-1/TRBV3-2
CASSLDGGNEQFF
TGTGCCAGCAGCCTCGACGGGGGCAATGAGCAGTTCTTC
>once|.|14|TRBJ1-1|TRBV5-8
CASSSQAWNTEAFF
TGTGCCAGCAGCTCGCAGGCGTGGAACACTGAAGCTTTCTTT
>.|TRBD1|14|TRBJ1-2|TRBV18
CASSPTSGGEGFIF
TGTGCCAGCTCCCCAACCTCAGGGGGCGAGGGTTTTATCTTC
>.|TRBD1|14|TRBJ2-7|TRBV29-1
CSVEGTGDIYEQYF
TGCAGCGTTGAAGGGACAGGGGATATCTACGAGCAGTACTTC
>once|TRBD2|15|TRBJ2-2|TRBV7-9
CASSLNSGRNGELFF
TGTGCCAGCAGCTTAAACAGCGGGAGAAACGGGGAGCTGTTTTTT
>.|TRBD1|12|TRBJ1-1|TRBV2
CASSGGGMGAFF
TGTGCCAGCAGTGGAGGGGGCATGGGAGCTTTCTTT
>once|TRBD1|17|TRBJ2-3|TRBV24-1
CATSGPKRDSLPDTQYF
TGTGCCACCAGTGGCCCAAAGAGGGACAGCTTACCAGATACGCAGTATTTT
>.|.|15|TRBJ1-2|TRBV7-2
CASTPSLPANYGYTF
TGTGCCAGCACCCCGTCTCTCCCGGCTAACTATGGCTACACCTTC
>once|TRBD1|13|TRBJ1-2|TRBV29-1
CSVEEGTGSGYTF
TGCAGCGTTGAAGAGGGGACAGGGTCTGGCTACACCTTC
>.|TRBD2|15|TRBJ2-1|TRBV29-1
CSTTSGRGAYNEQFF
TGCAGCACCACTAGCGGGAGAGGGGCCTACAATGAGCAGTTCTTC
>.|.|14|TRBJ1-6|TRBV29-1
CSVQKDSPNSPLHF
TGCAGCGTCCAGAAGGACAGTCCTAATTCACCCCTCCACTTT
>.|TRBD1|15|TRBJ2-5|TRBV2
CASSIEGQGQETQYF
TGTGCCAGCAGCATAGAAGGACAGGGCCAAGAGACCCAGTACTTC
>.|TRBD2|17|TRBJ2-1|TRBV9
CASSESFLAGGNNEQFF
TGTGCCAGCAGCGAGAGTTTCCTAGCGGGAGGGAACAATGAGCAGTTCTTC
>once|TRBD1|15|TRBJ1-1|TRBV19
CASSTPTGDNTEAFF
TGTGCCAGTAGCACCCCAACAGGGGACAACACTGAAGCTTTCTTT
>.|TRBD1|14|TRBJ2-7|TRBV30
CAWSAWTGVPEQYF
TGTGCCTGGAGTGCCTGGACAGGCGTTCCCGAGCAGTACTTC
>.|TRBD2|16|TRBJ2-1|TRBV10-3
CAISESSGSGYNEQFF
TGTGCCATCAGTGAGTCGAGCGGGAGTGGGTACAATGAGCAGTTCTTC
>.|.|14|TRBJ1-1|TRBV19
CATRGRAEGTEAFF
TGTGCCACCCGAGGTAGGGCGGAGGGCACTGAAGCTTTCTTT
>.|.|14|TRBJ1-4|TRBV2
CASSVGRGYEKLFF
TGTGCCAGCAGTGTGGGCAGGGGATATGAAAAACTGTTTTTT